This TCR beta chain was obtained from a study of blood T cell repertoires in COVID-19. The V segment lost 0 bases and the J segment 6 bases; nucleotides outside the gene matches: 6. Looked up from germline, CDR1 is LGHNA and CDR2 is YNFKEQ. The CDR3 has 15 residues. Generated by immunoSEQ multiplex PCR, the TCRdb table keeps only in-frame clones and is missing some. The sample comprises 310,000 or so clones, about nine tenths of which are singletons, and about 9.4% rests with the top ten. Participants were placed into cohorts based on the clinical history they reported. This receptor was obtained from a woman aged 18-30 years who had recovered from COVID-19. The sequencing input was PBMCs or T cells enriched from blood (not recorded which). The chain employs TRBV4-2 and TRBJ1-2; TRBD1 agrees at 8 bases. The DNA for the CDR3 is TGTGCCAGCAGCCAAGATGTGCAGGGGGCGAATGGCTACACCTTC. Residues: CASSQDVQGANGYTF.